A selection of T cell receptor beta chains follows, all from one sample in a study of OX40 agonist ivuxolimab in advanced cancers. Libraries were prepared by immunoSEQ multiplex PCR; TCRdb keeps only in-frame clonotypes and omits some of them. The sample yields tens of thousands of clones, over 75% seen once. Sample: CD4+ or CD8+ T cells sorted from blood, taken in a trial of the OX40 agonist ivuxolimab. The receptors here all came from an adult with an advanced solid tumor such as melanoma, head and neck, liver or kidney cancer. The conserved cysteine and the conserved F or W are not part of the CDR3 here.

j_call: TRBJ1-4
v_call: TRBV11-2
cdr3_aa: ASSFEPGRHEKLF

j_call: TRBJ2-2
v_call: TRBV5-4
cdr3_aa: ASSVPGGPNTGELF

j_call: TRBJ1-4
v_call: TRBV18
cdr3_aa: ASSPAGLGATNEKLF

j_call: TRBJ2-3
v_call: TRBV27
cdr3_aa: ASSLLGTSGVRNTQY

j_call: TRBJ1-1
v_call: TRBV6-5
cdr3_aa: ASSDRGDFEAF

j_call: TRBJ1-1
v_call: TRBV7-6
cdr3_aa: ASSFFPGMNTEAF

j_call: TRBJ2-5
v_call: TRBV18
cdr3_aa: ASSSQETQY

j_call: TRBJ2-4
v_call: TRBV11-2
cdr3_aa: ASSLDGGVGSVAKNIQY

j_call: TRBJ2-4
v_call: TRBV5-1
cdr3_aa: ASSPGQGGFGAKNIQY

j_call: TRBJ2-5
v_call: TRBV5-4
cdr3_aa: ASSLGGGAYQETQY

j_call: TRBJ2-1
v_call: TRBV29-1
cdr3_aa: SAVGTRGTNEQF

j_call: TRBJ2-3
v_call: TRBV5-1
cdr3_aa: ASSTGQGSTDTQY